Following are 24 T cell receptor beta chains from one sample sequenced in a study of human T cells and chemical hapten exposure. Via MiXCR, TCRdb re-called the 5' RACE reads, giving one row per CDR3 protein. The sample lists about 80,000 distinct CDR3 sequences, 7.7% occurring once. Total RNA was isolated from unfractionated whole blood. All receptors derive from a male donor in good health.

This clonotype was observed a few times. The chain joins TRBV5-6 to TRBJ2-3, with D possibly being TRBD2 (5 bases). The V and J ends lost 2 bases and 5 bases respectively, with 12 bases between them. Germline CDR1 and CDR2: SGHDT and YYEEEE. The CDR3 runs 14 residues. CDR3 sequence (DNA): TGTGCCAGCAGCTTATCCGGGGATTTAGATACGCAGTATTTT. This encodes CASSLSGDLDTQYF. The variable domain in full, completed from reference TRBV5-6 and TRBJ2-3, reads DAGVTQSPTHLIKTRGQQVTLRCSPKSGHDTVSWYQQALGQGPQFIFQYYEEEERQRGNFPDRFSGHQFPNYSSELNVNALLLGDSALYLCASSLSGDLDTQYFGPGTRLTVL.

As regards this clonotype: This may stem from a read error, because a much larger clone lies one nucleotide away. This chain joins TRBV7-9 and TRBJ2-5, with D hard to call. From germline, CDR1 is SEHNR and CDR2 FQNEAQ (reference sequence). The length of the CDR3 is 14 residues. The CDR3 bases are TGTGCCATCAGCGCGGTGGTTGGGCAAGAGACCCAGTACTTC. It encodes CAISAVVGQETQYF. The complete variable domain, with remaining parts taken from reference TRBV7-9 and TRBJ2-5, reads DTGVSQNPRHKITKRGQNVTFRCDPISEHNRLYWYRQTLGQGPEFLTYFQNEAQLEKSRLLSDRFSAERPKGSFSTLEIQRTEQGDSAMYLCAISAVVGQETQYFGPGTRLLVL.

There are many counts of this clonotype. CDR3 sequence (DNA): TGCAGCGTGAAAGAAGTCTACGAGCAGTACTTC. Its protein is CSVKEVYEQYF. The chain couples TRBV29-1 to TRBJ2-7; D remains ambiguous. The germline V gene has CDR1 SQVTM and CDR2 ANQGSEA. CDR3 length: 11 residues. The ends were cut back, 6 bases at V and 3 bases at J, with 9 bases in the middle.

This clonotype turned up a few times. V and J are TRBV25-1 and TRBJ1-1, with 12 bases identical to TRBD1. CDR1 is MGHDK and CDR2 is SYGVNS in the germline V gene. There are 18 residues in the CDR3. The trim removed 3 bases at V and 4 bases at J, leaving 12 bases unmatched. CDR3 sequence reads: CASSDQGQGARSVTEAFF. The CDR3 bases are TGTGCCAGCAGTGACCAGGGACAGGGGGCGAGAAGTGTCACTGAAGCTTTCTTT.

In its sample, this clonotype was seen many times. The rearrangement links TRBV7-9 to TRBJ2-5, with 11 bases lining up with TRBD2. Germline CDR1 reads SEHNR; CDR2 reads FQNEAQ (reference sequence). The CDR3 contains 16 residues. Germline trimming cut 5 bases from V and 4 bases from J; bases unmatched to any gene: 9. CDR3 sequence: CASSQRGTSGTETQYF. The CDR3 nucleotides are TGTGCCAGCAGCCAAAGAGGGACTAGCGGAACAGAGACCCAGTACTTC.

This clonotype has ten or more counts. This chain uses TRBV6-5 with TRBJ2-1, with TRBD2 matching over 9 bases. CDR3 size: 14 residues. Germline values: CDR1 MNHEY, CDR2 SVGAGI. The V segment lost 4 bases and the J segment 2 bases; nucleotides outside the gene matches: 0. In DNA, the CDR3 is TGTGCCAGCAGTTTAGCGGGAGCCTACAATGAGCAGTTCTTC. Its protein product is CASSLAGAYNEQFF.

The chain joins TRBV29-1 to TRBJ2-5; tentatively, D is TRBD2 (7 bases). Germline CDR1 SQVTM, CDR2 ANQGSEA. Trimming shortened V by 3 bases and J by 2 bases, and 13 bases separated the two germline ends. The CDR3 is 14 residues long. DNA for the CDR3: TGCAGCGTTGATCGAGGGAGGGGGCAAGAGACCCAGTACTTC. Translating it yields CSVDRGRGQETQYF.

In this sample, this clonotype turned up many times. V is TRBV2 and J is TRBJ1-1, with 9 bases identical to TRBD1. CDR1 is SNHLY, CDR2 FYNNEI, per germline. After removal of 3 bases from V and 7 bases from J, the junction contained 9 bases not matched to a gene. CDR3 size: 15 residues. CDR3 coding DNA: TGTGCCAGCAGTGAGTGGGACAGGGCCGAGGGTGAAGCTTTCTTT. It encodes CASSEWDRAEGEAFF.

This chain uses TRBV6-5 with TRBJ2-1, with a weak D call TRBD1 (5 bases). The germline gives CDR1 MNHEY, CDR2 SVGAGI. Trimming shortened V by 0 bases and J by 4 bases, and 16 bases separated the two germline ends. The CDR3 contains 17 residues. CDR3 region: CASSYSAGKGGYNEQFF. CDR3 nucleotide sequence: TGTGCCAGCAGTTACTCCGCAGGGAAAGGTGGATACAATGAGCAGTTCTTC.

The chain has TRBV28 and TRBJ2-1; 9 bases are shared with TRBD2. J was trimmed by 7 bases and V by 2 bases; bases with no gene match: 9. The length of the CDR3 is 16 residues. Germline V gene data show CDR1 as MDHEN and CDR2 as SYDVKM. CDR3: CASSLRGGLARNEQFF. The CDR3 nucleotides read TGTGCCAGCAGTTTAAGGGGCGGACTAGCGAGAAATGAGCAGTTCTTC.

This chain links TRBV29-1 with TRBJ1-1; unclear D gene. Per the germline V gene, CDR1 is SQVTM and CDR2 is ANQGSEA. The V and J ends lost 7 bases and 2 bases respectively, with 11 bases between them. This CDR3 contains 12 residues. CDR3 region: CSGGFVNTEAFF. In DNA form, the CDR3 reads TGCAGCGGGGGATTTGTAAACACTGAAGCTTTCTTT.

This clonotype occurred many times. The chain employs TRBV6-1 and TRBJ2-3; tentatively, D is TRBD1 or TRBD2 (5 bases each). Germline lookup yields CDR1 MNHNS and CDR2 SASEGT. The CDR3 extends over 15 amino acids. V lost 7 bases to trimming and J lost 0 bases, with 14 bases between them. CDR3 loop: CASTGADSSTDTQYF. Written as DNA, the CDR3 is TGTGCCAGCACTGGGGCGGACTCTAGCACAGATACGCAGTATTTT.

The CDR3 spells CSVPRGGTDTQYF. CDR3 DNA sequence: TGCAGCGTCCCGAGGGGGGGCACAGATACGCAGTATTTT. This chain links TRBV29-1 with TRBJ2-3; either TRBD1 or TRBD2 may fit D (6 bases each). Per germline, CDR1 SQVTM and CDR2 ANQGSEA. The CDR3 loop spans 13 amino acids. V shed 6 bases and J shed 1 base, with 11 bases lying between them.

V is TRBV7-2 and J is TRBJ2-7, with TRBD2 matching over 7 bases. This CDR3 spans 16 amino acids. Trimming cost V 1 base and J 6 bases; bases outside gene matches: 12. Per the germline V gene, CDR1 is SGHTA and CDR2 is FQGNSA. CDR3 loop: CASSLEKWEGLREQYF. Written as DNA, the CDR3 is TGTGCCAGCAGCTTAGAAAAGTGGGAGGGCCTCCGCGAGCAGTACTTC.

This clonotype was recorded many times. The V and J genes are TRBV11-2 and TRBJ1-3; D not certain. Germline CDR1 SGHAT, CDR2 FQNNGV. Trimming removed 0 bases from V and 2 bases from J, with 8 bases in between. The CDR3 has 15 amino acids. The CDR3 sequence: CASSLESYTGNTIYF. CDR3 nucleotide sequence: TGTGCCAGCAGCTTAGAGTCGTATACTGGAAACACCATATATTTT.

This clonotype appeared many times. V and J are TRBV6-5 and TRBJ2-7; TRBD1 agrees at 12 bases. V shed 5 bases, J shed 5 bases, and the junction held 4 bases outside the gene matches. Germline assignment: CDR1 MNHEY and CDR2 SVGAGI. This CDR3 is 14 amino acids long. DNA of the CDR3: TGTGCCAGCAGTCGAGGGACAGGGGGCGACGAGCAGTACTTC. Translated: CASSRGTGGDEQYF.

For the CDR3, the DNA is TGTGCCAGCAGCTGGCAGAACACTGAAGCTTTCTTT. Protein sequence: CASSWQNTEAFF. The chain uses TRBV7-9 and TRBJ1-1; D gene unclear. The CDR3 contains 12 residues. Trimming shortened V by 4 bases and J by 1 base, and 4 bases separated the two germline ends. Germline-derived CDR1 and CDR2 are SEHNR and FQNEAQ (reference sequence).

In its sample, this clonotype was seen many times. The V call is TRBV25-1, the J call TRBJ2-5, with 9 bases aligning to TRBD2. Germline V gene sequence: CDR1 MGHDK, CDR2 SYGVNS. V was pared by 4 bases and J by 1 base, with 4 bases of the junction left unmatched. The CDR3 loop spans 15 amino acids. DNA for the CDR3: TGTGCCAGCAGTGGCAGCGGGGGGACCCAAGAGACCCAGTACTTC. Encoded protein: CASSGSGGTQETQYF.

The chain combines TRBV3-1 with TRBJ2-7, with D maybe TRBD1 (6 bases). V lost 0 bases and J 3 bases, leaving 21 bases between the germline ends. The CDR3 is 18 residues long. The germline V gene has CDR1 LGHDT and CDR2 YNNKEL (reference sequence). CDR3 sequence: CASSQDAGYRDTYYEQYF. CDR3 nucleotides: TGTGCCAGCAGCCAAGATGCAGGATACCGGGACACCTACTACGAGCAGTACTTC.

The table lists this clonotype with a few counts. V usage is TRBV7-9 and J usage is TRBJ2-1, with D tentatively TRBD2 (5 bases). The CDR3 loop spans 12 amino acids. V was clipped by 4 bases and J by 7 bases, with 8 bases between them. Per germline, CDR1 SEHNR and CDR2 FQNEAQ (reference sequence). The CDR3 DNA sequence: TGTGCCAGCAGCTCCCTAGCAAATGAGCAGTTCTTC. Residues: CASSSLANEQFF. The variable domain in full, completed from reference TRBV7-9 and TRBJ2-1, reads DTGVSQNPRHKITKRGQNVTFRCDPISEHNRLYWYRQTLGQGPEFLTYFQNEAQLEKSRLLSDRFSAERPKGSFSTLEIQRTEQGDSAMYLCASSSLANEQFFGPGTRLTVL.

This clonotype was counted ten times or more. The J gene is TRBJ2-3, the V gene TRBV20-1; D unclear. Trimming removed 5 bases from V and 7 bases from J, with 13 bases in between. The V gene's germline CDR1 is DFQATT and CDR2 SNEGSKA (reference sequence). The CDR3 runs 12 residues. The CDR3 nucleotides are TGCAGTGCTCGGAGACCTAGATATACGCAGTATTTT. Its protein product is CSARRPRYTQYF.

This clonotype was counted ten times or more. The chain links TRBV5-1 to TRBJ2-2; D might be TRBD2 (5 bases). The CDR3 has 14 amino acids. Germline V lookup: CDR1 SGHRS, CDR2 YFSETQ. Between the trimmed V and J ends, which lost 2 bases and 3 bases, there was a span of 8 bases. Here the CDR3 reads CASSFSVDTGELFF. CDR3 in DNA: TGCGCCAGCAGCTTTAGCGTGGACACCGGGGAGCTGTTTTTT.

J is TRBJ1-3 and V is TRBV10-3; the match to TRBD1 covers 9 bases. CDR1 is ENHRY and CDR2 is SYGVKD in the germline V gene. The CDR3 runs 15 residues. V shed 10 bases, J shed 0 bases, and the junction held 7 bases outside the gene matches. The CDR3 DNA reads as TGTGCCACAACCCGGGGACAGGGCTCTGGAAACACCATATATTTT. As protein: CATTRGQGSGNTIYF.

The rearrangement uses TRBV29-1 and TRBJ2-1; TRBD1 might be the D (5 bases). The CDR3 has 9 amino acids. CDR1 is SQVTM and CDR2 is ANQGSEA in the germline V gene. V was pared by 3 bases and J by 12 bases, with 6 bases between. This CDR3 reads CSVDRAQFF. CDR3 DNA sequence: TGCAGCGTTGACAGGGCGCAGTTCTTC.